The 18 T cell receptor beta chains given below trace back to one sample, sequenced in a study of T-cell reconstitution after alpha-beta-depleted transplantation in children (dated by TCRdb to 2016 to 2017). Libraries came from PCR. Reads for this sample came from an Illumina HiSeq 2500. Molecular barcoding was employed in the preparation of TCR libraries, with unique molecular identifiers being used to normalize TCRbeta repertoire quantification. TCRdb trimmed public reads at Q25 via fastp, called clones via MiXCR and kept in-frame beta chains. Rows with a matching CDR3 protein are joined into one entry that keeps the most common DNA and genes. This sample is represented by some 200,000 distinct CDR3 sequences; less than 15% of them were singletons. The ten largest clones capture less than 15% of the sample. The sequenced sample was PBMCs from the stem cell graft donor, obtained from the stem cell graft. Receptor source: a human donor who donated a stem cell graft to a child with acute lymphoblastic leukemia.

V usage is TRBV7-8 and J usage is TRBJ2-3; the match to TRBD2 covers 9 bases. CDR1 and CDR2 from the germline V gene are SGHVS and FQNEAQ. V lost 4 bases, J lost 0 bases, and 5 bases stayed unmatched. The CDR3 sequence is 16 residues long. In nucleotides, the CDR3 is TGTGCCAGCAGCTCGTTAGCGGGAGTAAGCACAGATACGCAGTATTTT. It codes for CASSSLAGVSTDTQYF.

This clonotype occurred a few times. CDR3 DNA sequence: TGTGCCAGCAGCTTAGTCAGTTCGAACACTGAAGCTTTCTTT. This codes for CASSLVSSNTEAFF. The genes are TRBV11-1 and TRBJ1-1; D is unresolved. Trimming took off 1 base at V and 1 base at J, with 7 bases between the two ends. The CDR3 runs to 14 residues. Germline CDR1 and CDR2: SGHAT and FQDESV (reference sequence).

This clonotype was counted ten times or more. CDR3 sequence: CASSLVTSGAYNEQFF. The CDR3 DNA reads TGCGCCAGCAGCTTGGTGACTAGCGGAGCCTACAATGAGCAGTTCTTC. The chain recombines TRBV5-1 with TRBJ2-1; 9 positions match TRBD2. The CDR3 sequence is 16 residues long. Germline trimming cut 0 bases from V and 2 bases from J; bases unmatched to any gene: 3. The germline gives CDR1 SGHRS, CDR2 YFSETQ. The entire variable domain, with the rest obtained from reference TRBV5-1 and TRBJ2-1, is as follows: KAGVTQTPRYLIKTRGQQVTLSCSPISGHRSVSWYQQTPGQGLQFLFEYFSETQRNKGNFPGRFSGRQFSNSRSEMNVSTLELGDSALYLCASSLVTSGAYNEQFFGPGTRLTVL.

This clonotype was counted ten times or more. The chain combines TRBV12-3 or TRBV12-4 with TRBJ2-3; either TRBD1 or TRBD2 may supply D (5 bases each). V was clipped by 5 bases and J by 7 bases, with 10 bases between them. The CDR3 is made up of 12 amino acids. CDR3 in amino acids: CASSQGPHTQYF. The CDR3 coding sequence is TGTGCCAGCAGTCAGGGACCACATACGCAGTATTTT.

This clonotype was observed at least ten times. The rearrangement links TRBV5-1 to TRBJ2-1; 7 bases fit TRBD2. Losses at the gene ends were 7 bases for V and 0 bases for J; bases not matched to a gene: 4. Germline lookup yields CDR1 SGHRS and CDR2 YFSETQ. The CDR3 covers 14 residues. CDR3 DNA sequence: TGCGCCAGCTCAGCGGGAAGCTCCTACAATGAGCAGTTCTTC. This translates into CASSAGSSYNEQFF.

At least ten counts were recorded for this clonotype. The CDR3 region has the DNA TGCAGTGCTCTAGAGAACACTGAAGCTTTCTTT. Its protein is CSALENTEAFF. This chain uses TRBV20-1 with TRBJ1-1; D unresolved. The V end was cut by 5 bases, the J end by 1 base, with 5 bases between. The CDR3 covers 11 residues. Per the germline V gene, CDR1 is DFQATT and CDR2 is SNEGSKA (reference sequence).

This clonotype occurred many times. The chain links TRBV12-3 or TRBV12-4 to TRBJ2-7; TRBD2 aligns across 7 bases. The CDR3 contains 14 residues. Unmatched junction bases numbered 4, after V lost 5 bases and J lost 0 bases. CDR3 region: CASSTREVSYEQYF. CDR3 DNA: TGTGCCAGCAGTACCCGGGAGGTCTCCTACGAGCAGTACTTC.

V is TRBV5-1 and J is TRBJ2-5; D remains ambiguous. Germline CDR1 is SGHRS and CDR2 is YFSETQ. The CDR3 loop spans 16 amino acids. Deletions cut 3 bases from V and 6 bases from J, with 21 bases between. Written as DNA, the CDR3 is TGCGCCAGCAGCTCCAAACCCCGGGCAGAGTTCCAGACCCAGTACTTC. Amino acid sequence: CASSSKPRAEFQTQYF.

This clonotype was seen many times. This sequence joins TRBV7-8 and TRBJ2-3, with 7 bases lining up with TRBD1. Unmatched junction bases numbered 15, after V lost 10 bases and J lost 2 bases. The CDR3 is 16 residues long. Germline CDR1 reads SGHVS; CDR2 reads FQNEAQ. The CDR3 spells CATSWAGGRATDTQYF. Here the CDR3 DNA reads TGTGCCACCTCGTGGGCAGGGGGAAGAGCCACAGATACGCAGTATTTT.

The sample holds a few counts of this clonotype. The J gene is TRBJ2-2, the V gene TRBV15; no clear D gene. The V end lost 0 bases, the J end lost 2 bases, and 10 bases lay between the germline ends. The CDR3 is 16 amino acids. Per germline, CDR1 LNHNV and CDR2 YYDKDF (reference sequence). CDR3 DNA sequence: TGTGCCACCAGCAGAGATAAGGTTGTTAACACCGGGGAGCTGTTTTTT. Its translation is CATSRDKVVNTGELFF.

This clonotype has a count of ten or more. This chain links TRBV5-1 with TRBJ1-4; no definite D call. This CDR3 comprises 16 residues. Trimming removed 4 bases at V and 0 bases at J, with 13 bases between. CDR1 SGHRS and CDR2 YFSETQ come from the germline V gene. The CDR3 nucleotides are TGCGCCAGCAGCGCGACGGTTAGCGCAACTAATGAAAAACTGTTTTTT. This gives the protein CASSATVSATNEKLFF.

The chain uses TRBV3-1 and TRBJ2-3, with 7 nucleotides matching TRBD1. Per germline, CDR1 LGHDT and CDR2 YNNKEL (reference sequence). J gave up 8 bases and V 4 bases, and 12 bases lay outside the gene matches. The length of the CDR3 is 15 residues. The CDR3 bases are TGTGCCAGCAGCCCACCCAGGGGGAAGAGTACTACGCAGTATTTT. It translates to CASSPPRGKSTTQYF.

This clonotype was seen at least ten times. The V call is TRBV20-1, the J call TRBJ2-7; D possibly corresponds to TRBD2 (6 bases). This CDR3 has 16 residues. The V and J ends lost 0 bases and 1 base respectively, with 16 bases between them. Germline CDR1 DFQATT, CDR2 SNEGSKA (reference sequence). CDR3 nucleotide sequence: TGCAGTGCTAGAGATCCCTCGCGGGGCCAATCCTACGAGCAGTACTTC. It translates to CSARDPSRGQSYEQYF.

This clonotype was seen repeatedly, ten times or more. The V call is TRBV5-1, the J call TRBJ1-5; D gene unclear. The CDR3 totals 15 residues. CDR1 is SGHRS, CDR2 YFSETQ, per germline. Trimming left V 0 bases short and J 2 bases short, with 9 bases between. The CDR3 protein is CASSLDIGGNQPQHF. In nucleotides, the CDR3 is TGCGCCAGCAGCTTGGACATCGGGGGCAATCAGCCCCAGCATTTT.

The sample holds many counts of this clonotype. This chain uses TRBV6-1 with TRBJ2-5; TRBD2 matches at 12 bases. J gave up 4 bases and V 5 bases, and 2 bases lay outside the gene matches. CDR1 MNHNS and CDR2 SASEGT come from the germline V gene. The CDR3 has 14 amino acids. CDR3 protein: CASSLTSGRETQYF. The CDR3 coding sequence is TGTGCCAGCAGTCTGACTAGCGGGAGAGAGACCCAGTACTTC.

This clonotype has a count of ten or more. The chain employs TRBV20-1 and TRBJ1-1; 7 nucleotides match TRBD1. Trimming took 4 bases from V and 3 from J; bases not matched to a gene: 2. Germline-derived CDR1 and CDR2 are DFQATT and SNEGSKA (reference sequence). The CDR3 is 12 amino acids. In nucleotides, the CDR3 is TGCAGTGCTAAAACAGGGGACACTGAAGCTTTCTTT. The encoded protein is CSAKTGDTEAFF.

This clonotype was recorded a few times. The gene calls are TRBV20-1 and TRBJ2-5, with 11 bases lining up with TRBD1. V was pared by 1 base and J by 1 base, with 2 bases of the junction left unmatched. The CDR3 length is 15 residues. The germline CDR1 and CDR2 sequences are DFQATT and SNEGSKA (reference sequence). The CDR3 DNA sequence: TGCAGTGCTAGAGGGGACAGGGGGACCCAAGAGACCCAGTACTTC. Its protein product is CSARGDRGTQETQYF.

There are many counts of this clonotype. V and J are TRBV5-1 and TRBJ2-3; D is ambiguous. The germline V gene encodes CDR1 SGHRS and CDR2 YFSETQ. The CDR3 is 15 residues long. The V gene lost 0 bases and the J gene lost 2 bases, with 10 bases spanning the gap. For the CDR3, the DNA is TGCGCCAGCAGCTTGGTGGTCAGCCCCACAGATACGCAGTATTTT. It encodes CASSLVVSPTDTQYF. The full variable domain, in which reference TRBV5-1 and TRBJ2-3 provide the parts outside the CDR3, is KAGVTQTPRYLIKTRGQQVTLSCSPISGHRSVSWYQQTPGQGLQFLFEYFSETQRNKGNFPGRFSGRQFSNSRSEMNVSTLELGDSALYLCASSLVVSPTDTQYFGPGTRLTVL.